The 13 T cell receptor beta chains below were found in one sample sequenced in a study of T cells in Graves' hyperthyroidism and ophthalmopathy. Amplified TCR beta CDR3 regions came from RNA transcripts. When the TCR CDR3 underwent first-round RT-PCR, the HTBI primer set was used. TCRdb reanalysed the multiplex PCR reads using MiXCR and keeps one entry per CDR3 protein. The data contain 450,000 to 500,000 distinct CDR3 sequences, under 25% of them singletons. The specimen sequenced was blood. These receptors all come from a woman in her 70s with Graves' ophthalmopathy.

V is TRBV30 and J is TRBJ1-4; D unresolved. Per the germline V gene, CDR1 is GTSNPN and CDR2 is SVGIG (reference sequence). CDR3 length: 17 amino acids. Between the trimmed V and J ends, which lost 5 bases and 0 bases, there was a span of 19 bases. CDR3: CAWGMDVLHATNEKLFF. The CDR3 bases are TGTGCCTGGGGAATGGACGTTTTGCATGCAACTAATGAAAAACTGTTTTTT.

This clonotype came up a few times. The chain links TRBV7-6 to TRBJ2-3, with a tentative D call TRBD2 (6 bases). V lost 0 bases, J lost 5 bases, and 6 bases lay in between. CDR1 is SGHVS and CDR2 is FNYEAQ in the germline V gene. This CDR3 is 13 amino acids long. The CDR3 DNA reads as TGTGCCAGCAGCTTAGCGCGGGGAGATACGCAGTATTTT. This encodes CASSLARGDTQYF.

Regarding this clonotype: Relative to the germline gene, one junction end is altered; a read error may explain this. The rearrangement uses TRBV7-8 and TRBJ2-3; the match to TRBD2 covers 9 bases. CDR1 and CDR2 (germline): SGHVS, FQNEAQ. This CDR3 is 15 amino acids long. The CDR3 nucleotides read TGTGCCAGAAGCTTAGGGAGCGGGAGGTCAGATACGCAGTATTTT. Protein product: CARSLGSGRSDTQYF.

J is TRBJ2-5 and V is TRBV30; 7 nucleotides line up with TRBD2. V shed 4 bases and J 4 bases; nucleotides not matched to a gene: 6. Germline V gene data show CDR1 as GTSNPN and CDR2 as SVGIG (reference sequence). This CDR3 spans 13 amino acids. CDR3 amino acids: CAWNGGFGETQYF. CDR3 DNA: TGTGCCTGGAACGGGGGGTTTGGAGAGACCCAGTACTTC.

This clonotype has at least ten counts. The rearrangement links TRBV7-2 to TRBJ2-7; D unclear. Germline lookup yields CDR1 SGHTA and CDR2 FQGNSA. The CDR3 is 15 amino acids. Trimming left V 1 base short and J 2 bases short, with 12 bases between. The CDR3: CASSLERRTTYEQYF. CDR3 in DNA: TGTGCCAGCAGCTTAGAGAGGCGGACGACCTACGAGCAGTACTTC.

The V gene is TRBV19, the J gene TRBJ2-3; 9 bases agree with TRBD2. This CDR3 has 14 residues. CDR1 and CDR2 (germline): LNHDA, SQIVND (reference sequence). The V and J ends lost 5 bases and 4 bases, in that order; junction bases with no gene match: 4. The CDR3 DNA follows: TGTGCCAGTAGTGGCGCGGGAGGGTCAGATACGCAGTATTTT. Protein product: CASSGAGGSDTQYF.

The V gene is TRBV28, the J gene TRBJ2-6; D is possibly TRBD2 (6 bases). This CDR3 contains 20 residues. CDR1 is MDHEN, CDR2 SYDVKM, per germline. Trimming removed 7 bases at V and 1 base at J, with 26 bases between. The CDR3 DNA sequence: TGTGCCAGCACTACCCTCCGGGGGACTGCCGGTTATTCTGGGGCCAACGTCCTGACTTTC. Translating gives CASTTLRGTAGYSGANVLTF.

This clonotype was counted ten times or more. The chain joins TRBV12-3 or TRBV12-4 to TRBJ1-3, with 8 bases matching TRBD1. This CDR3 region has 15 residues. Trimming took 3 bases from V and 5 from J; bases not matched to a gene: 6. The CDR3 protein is CASSLAQGARNTIYF. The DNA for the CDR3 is TGTGCCAGCAGTTTGGCTCAGGGGGCCAGAAACACCATATATTTT.

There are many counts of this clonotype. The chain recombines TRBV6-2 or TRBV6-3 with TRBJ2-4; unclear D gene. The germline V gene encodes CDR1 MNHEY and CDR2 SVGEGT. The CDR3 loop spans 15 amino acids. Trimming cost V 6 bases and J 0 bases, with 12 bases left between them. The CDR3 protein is CASRGRNLAKNIQYF. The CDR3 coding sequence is TGTGCCAGCAGGGGCAGGAATCTAGCCAAAAACATTCAGTACTTC.

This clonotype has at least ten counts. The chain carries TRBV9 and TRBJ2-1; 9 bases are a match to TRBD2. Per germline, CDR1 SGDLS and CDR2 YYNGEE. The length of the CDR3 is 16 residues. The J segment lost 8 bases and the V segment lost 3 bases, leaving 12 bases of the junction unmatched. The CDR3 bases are TGTGCCAGCAGCGCAAGGGTAGCGGGAGAATCGGATGAGCAGTTCTTC. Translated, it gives CASSARVAGESDEQFF.

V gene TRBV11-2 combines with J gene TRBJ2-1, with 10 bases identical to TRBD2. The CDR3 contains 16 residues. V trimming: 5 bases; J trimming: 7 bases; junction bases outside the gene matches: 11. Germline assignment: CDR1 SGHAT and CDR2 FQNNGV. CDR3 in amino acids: CASSHGGAGGPNEQFF. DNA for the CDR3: TGTGCCAGCAGCCATGGGGGAGCGGGAGGGCCGAATGAGCAGTTCTTC.

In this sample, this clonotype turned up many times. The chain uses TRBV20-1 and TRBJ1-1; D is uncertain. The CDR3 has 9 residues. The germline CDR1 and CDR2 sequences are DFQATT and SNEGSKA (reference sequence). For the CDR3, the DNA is TGCAGGCAAGGGACTGAAGCTTTCTTT. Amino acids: CRQGTEAFF.

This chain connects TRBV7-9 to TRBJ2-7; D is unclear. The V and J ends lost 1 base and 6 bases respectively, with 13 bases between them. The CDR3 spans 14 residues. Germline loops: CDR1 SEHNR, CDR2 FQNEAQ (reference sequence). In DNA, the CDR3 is TGTGCCAGCAGCTTAGATGGCAGAGAAGGCGAGCAGTACTTC. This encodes CASSLDGREGEQYF.